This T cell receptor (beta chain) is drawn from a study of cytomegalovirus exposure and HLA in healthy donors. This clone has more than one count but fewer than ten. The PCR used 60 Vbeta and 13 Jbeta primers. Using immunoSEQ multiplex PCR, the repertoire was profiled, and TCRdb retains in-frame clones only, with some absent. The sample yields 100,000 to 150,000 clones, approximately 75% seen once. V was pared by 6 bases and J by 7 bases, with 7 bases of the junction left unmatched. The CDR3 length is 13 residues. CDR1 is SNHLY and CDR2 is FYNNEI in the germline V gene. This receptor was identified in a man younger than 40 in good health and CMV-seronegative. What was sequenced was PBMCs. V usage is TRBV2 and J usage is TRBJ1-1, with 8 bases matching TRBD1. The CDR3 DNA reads TGTGCCAGCAGACAGGGGGAGGAAGGTGAAGCTTTCTTT. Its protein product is CASRQGEEGEAFF.